This T cell receptor beta chain stems from a study of blood T cell repertoires in COVID-19. Original handling: Estimates of nucleated cell counts were drawn from the amplification of reference gene primers. Data came from immunoSEQ multiplex PCR; TCRdb stores just in-frame clones and leaves some out. V and J calls and clone size come straight from that table; D and trimming were deduced from the DNA. Here the sample spans roughly 250,000 clones, 85% to 90% being singletons. In germline, CDR1 is ENHRY, CDR2 SYGVKD. V dropped 0 bases and J dropped 4 bases, with 18 bases sitting between them. CDR3 size: 17 residues. Ages ranged from about 18 to 100 years, with residence in 24 US areas. Participants were placed into cohorts based on the clinical history they reported. Recovered participants had two consecutive negative NP/OP PCR tests, healthcare professional clearance, or symptom resolution. This clone was picked up a small number of times.

The TCR comes from a woman aged 45-59 years who had recovered from COVID-19. Sequencing was performed on PBMCs or T cells enriched from blood (not recorded which). This chain joins TRBV10-3 and TRBJ1-1, with a weak D call TRBD1 (6 bases). The CDR3: CAISESIRGAVGTEAFF. CDR3 in DNA: TGTGCCATCAGTGAGTCGATCAGGGGAGCTGTGGGCACTGAAGCTTTCTTT.